This TCR beta chain was recorded in a study of Graves' ophthalmopathy and Graves' hyperthyroidism. Scientists amplified the TCR beta CDR3 regions from RNA transcripts. Investigators did first-round RT-PCR with HTBI primers, then second-round multiplex PCR. MiXCR was run by TCRdb on the multiplex PCR reads, yielding one entry per CDR3 protein. The sample carries a few hundred thousand distinct CDR3 sequences, about 40% recorded once. Trimming at V came to 3 bases and at J to 5 bases, leaving 18 bases not matched to a gene. The CDR3 loop spans 18 amino acids. Germline V gene lookup returns CDR1 DFQATT and CDR2 SNEGSKA (reference sequence).

What was sequenced was peripheral blood or thyroid tissue (not recorded which). J is TRBJ2-7 and V is TRBV20-1, with 11 bases matching TRBD2. The sequence came from an adult man with Graves' hyperthyroidism. DNA for the CDR3: TGCAGTGCTAGTAGTGTGGGACTAGCGGCCCATCGGTCCAACGAGCAGTACTTC. Protein: CSASSVGLAAHRSNEQYF.